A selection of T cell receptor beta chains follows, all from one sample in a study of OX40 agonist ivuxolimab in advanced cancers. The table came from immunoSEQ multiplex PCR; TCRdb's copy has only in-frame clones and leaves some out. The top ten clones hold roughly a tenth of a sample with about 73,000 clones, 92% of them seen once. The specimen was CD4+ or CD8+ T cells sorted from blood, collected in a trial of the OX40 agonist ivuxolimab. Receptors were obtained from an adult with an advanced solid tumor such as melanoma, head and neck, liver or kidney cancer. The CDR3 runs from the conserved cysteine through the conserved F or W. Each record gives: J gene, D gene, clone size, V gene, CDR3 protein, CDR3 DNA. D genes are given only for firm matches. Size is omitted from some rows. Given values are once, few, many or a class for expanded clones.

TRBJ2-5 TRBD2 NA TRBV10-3 CAIGVGGAETQYF TGTGCCATCGGAGTGGGAGGGGCCGAGACCCAGTACTTC
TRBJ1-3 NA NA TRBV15 CATSEGGGSGNTIYF TGTGCCACCTCAGAAGGGGGGGGGAGCGGAAACACCATATATTTT
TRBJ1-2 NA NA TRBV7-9 CASSLVDGNYGYTF TGTGCCAGCAGCTTAGTCGACGGCAACTATGGCTACACCTTC
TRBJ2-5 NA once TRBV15 CATSRVWERETQYF TGTGCCACCAGCAGGGTCTGGGAGCGAGAGACCCAGTACTTC
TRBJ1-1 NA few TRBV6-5 CASTWTEGTEAFF TGTGCCAGCACATGGACAGAAGGCACTGAAGCTTTCTTT
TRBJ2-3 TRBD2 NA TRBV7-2 CARTGERGFTDTQYF TGTGCCAGGACCGGGGAGCGGGGGTTCACAGATACGCAGTATTTT
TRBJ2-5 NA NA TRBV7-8 CASSPSASETQYF TGTGCCAGCAGCCCATCCGCCTCGGAGACCCAGTACTTC
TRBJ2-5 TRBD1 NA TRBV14 CASSPRTGVETQYF TGTGCCAGCAGCCCGAGGACAGGGGTTGAGACCCAGTACTTC
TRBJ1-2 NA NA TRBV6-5 CASSYSAGEVGYGYTF TGTGCCAGCAGTTACTCGGCAGGGGAGGTCGGCTATGGCTACACCTTC
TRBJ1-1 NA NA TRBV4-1 CASSQDRTTSTEAFF TGCGCCAGCAGCCAAGACCGGACAACGAGCACTGAAGCTTTCTTT
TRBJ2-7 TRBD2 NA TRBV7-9 CASSSTSGGAGYEQYF TGTGCCAGCAGCTCGACTAGCGGGGGGGCCGGGTACGAGCAGTACTTC
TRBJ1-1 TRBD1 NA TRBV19 CASSIRTGAEAFF TGTGCCAGTAGTATTAGGACAGGGGCTGAAGCTTTCTTT
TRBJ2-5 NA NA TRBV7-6 CASSLGWSETQYF TGTGCCAGCAGCTTAGGGTGGAGCGAGACCCAGTACTTC
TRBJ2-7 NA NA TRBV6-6 CASSSSGVPYEQYF TGTGCCAGCAGTTCCTCAGGGGTTCCCTACGAGCAGTACTTC
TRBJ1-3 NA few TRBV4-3 CASSQGPPGVEGNTIYF TGCGCCAGCAGCCAGGGACCGCCGGGGGTAGAAGGAAACACCATATATTTT
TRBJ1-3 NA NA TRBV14 CASSQLKGKTGNTIYF TGTGCCAGCAGCCAATTAAAGGGAAAGACTGGAAACACCATATATTTT
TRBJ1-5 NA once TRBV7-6 CASSPERGSFSNQPQHF TGTGCCAGCAGCCCAGAACGGGGTTCATTCAGCAATCAGCCCCAGCATTTT
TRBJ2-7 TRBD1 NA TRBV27 CASSLTGGYSEQYF TGTGCCAGCAGTTTGACAGGGGGCTATAGTGAGCAGTACTTC
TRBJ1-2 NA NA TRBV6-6 CASRQTVNYGYTF TGTGCCAGCAGGCAGACAGTAAACTATGGCTACACCTTC
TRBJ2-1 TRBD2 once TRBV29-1 CSVRTSGVNEQFF TGCAGCGTTCGGACTAGCGGGGTAAATGAGCAGTTCTTC
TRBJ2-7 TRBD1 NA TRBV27 CASAHPTGDEQYF TGTGCCAGCGCCCACCCGACAGGGGACGAGCAGTACTTC
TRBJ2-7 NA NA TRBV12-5 CASGPGTFPYEQYF TGTGCTAGTGGTCCTGGGACTTTCCCCTACGAGCAGTACTTC
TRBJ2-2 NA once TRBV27 CASSLLQGHGELFF TGTGCCAGCAGTTTGTTACAGGGTCACGGGGAGCTGTTTTTT